A single sample gave rise to the 15 T cell receptor beta chains below, sequenced in a study of OX40 agonist ivuxolimab in advanced cancers. Assay used: immunoSEQ multiplex PCR; TCRdb lists only in-frame clones, some missing. The data hold approximately 40,000 clones, with more than 75% observed a single time. The source was CD4+ or CD8+ T cells sorted from blood, collected in a trial of the OX40 agonist ivuxolimab. These receptors all stem from an adult with an advanced solid tumor such as melanoma, head and neck, liver or kidney cancer.

This clone was seen once. The V call is TRBV4-2, the J call TRBJ1-2; D gene uncertain. This CDR3 has 15 amino acids. Trimming left V 0 bases short and J 4 bases short, with 12 bases between. Germline assignment: CDR1 LGHNA and CDR2 YNFKEQ. The CDR3 DNA reads TGTGCCAGCAGCCAAGATATCGCAGGCACCTATGGCTACACCTTC. The encoded protein is CASSQDIAGTYGYTF.

This chain links TRBV4-1 with TRBJ2-7; a weak D match, TRBD2 (5 bases). The germline gives CDR1 MGHRA, CDR2 YSYEKL. The germline V and J ends were trimmed by 0 bases and 3 bases, with 15 bases remaining between them. CDR3 length: 16 residues. The CDR3 region has the DNA TGCGCCAGCAGCCAAGAGAGTAGCGCTCCTTTCTACGAGCAGTACTTC. The encoded protein is CASSQESSAPFYEQYF.

The V gene is TRBV27, the J gene TRBJ2-5; no reliable D call. Germline loops: CDR1 MNHEY, CDR2 SMNVEV (reference sequence). The CDR3 covers 14 residues. Trimming stripped 8 bases from V and 8 bases from J, with 21 bases between. In nucleotides, the CDR3 is TGTGCCAGCGGAGACCGGGTCTCCCGGGTTACCCAGTACTTC. Its translation is CASGDRVSRVTQYF.

The rearrangement joins TRBV19 to TRBJ1-2, with TRBD1 matching 12 bases. After removal of 4 bases from V and 4 bases from J, the junction contained 4 bases not matched to a gene. Germline-derived CDR1 and CDR2 are LNHDA and SQIVND (reference sequence). The CDR3 runs to 15 residues. CDR3 in amino acids: CASSTAGQGAYGYTF. CDR3 DNA: TGTGCCAGTAGTACAGCGGGACAGGGGGCCTATGGCTACACCTTC. Drawing the rest from reference TRBV19 and TRBJ1-2, the complete variable domain is DGGITQSPKYLFRKEGQNVTLSCEQNLNHDAMYWYRQDPGQGLRLIYYSQIVNDFQKGDIAEGYSVSREKKESFPLTVTSAQKNPTAFYLCASSTAGQGAYGYTFGSGTRLTVV.

V usage is TRBV20-1 and J usage is TRBJ2-5, with D unclear. V dropped 3 bases and J dropped 6 bases, with 2 bases sitting between them. The CDR3 has 9 amino acids. The V gene's germline CDR1 is DFQATT and CDR2 SNEGSKA (reference sequence). This chain's CDR3 is CSASQTQYF. CDR3 in DNA: TGCAGTGCTAGCCAGACCCAGTACTTC.

This clone has more than one count but fewer than ten. This sequence joins TRBV4-2 and TRBJ1-1, with unresolved D. Trimming took 5 bases from V and 1 from J, leaving 11 bases between them. Per the germline V gene, CDR1 is LGHNA and CDR2 is YNFKEQ. This CDR3 contains 14 residues. CDR3 sequence reads: CASSGSLRNTEAFF. The CDR3 DNA is TGTGCCAGCAGCGGGTCCCTACGGAACACTGAAGCTTTCTTT.

V usage is TRBV10-2 and J usage is TRBJ1-5; possibly TRBD1 for D (6 bases). CDR3 length equals 15 residues. From germline, CDR1 is WSHSY and CDR2 SAAADI. With 9 bases removed from V and 3 bases from J, the gap between germline ends came to 18 bases. The CDR3 sequence is CASWDTQDNNQPQHF. The CDR3 nucleotides are TGCGCCAGTTGGGACACTCAAGATAACAATCAGCCCCAGCATTTT.

This chain connects TRBV27 to TRBJ2-7; D is unresolved. CDR3 length: 15 amino acids. Trimming took off 6 bases at V and 3 bases at J, with 18 bases between the two ends. Germline lookup yields CDR1 MNHEY and CDR2 SMNVEV (reference sequence). CDR3 sequence: CASSHNYGYRYEQYF. The CDR3 nucleotides read TGTGCCAGCAGCCACAACTATGGCTATCGCTACGAGCAGTACTTC.

The genes are TRBV19 and TRBJ2-7; TRBD2 agrees at 10 bases. Germline CDR1 reads LNHDA; CDR2 reads SQIVND (reference sequence). The CDR3 has 16 amino acids. V shed 6 bases and J 0 bases; nucleotides not matched to a gene: 8. The CDR3 nucleotides are TGTGCCAGTAGGACTTCTAGCGGGAGCAGCTCCTACGAGCAGTACTTC. Residues: CASRTSSGSSSYEQYF.

This chain links TRBV28 with TRBJ2-2; D is possibly TRBD1 or TRBD2 (5 bases each). The CDR3 covers 15 residues. V dropped 2 bases and J dropped 5 bases, with 12 bases sitting between them. Germline loops: CDR1 MDHEN, CDR2 SYDVKM. Written as DNA, the CDR3 is TGTGCCAGCAGTTTAGAGGGGATATTGACCGGGGAGCTGTTTTTT. This gives the protein CASSLEGILTGELFF.

CDR3 nucleotides: TGTGCCAGCAGTTTCCAGATAGGGGGGGCAGGCTACGAGCAGTACTTC. It encodes CASSFQIGGAGYEQYF. The rearrangement links TRBV28 to TRBJ2-7; D might be TRBD2 (7 bases). The CDR3 contains 16 residues. Trimming took 3 bases from V and 3 from J, leaving 18 bases between them. Germline V CDR1 and CDR2: MDHEN, SYDVKM.

The V call is TRBV25-1, the J call TRBJ2-5, with 7 nucleotides matching TRBD1. CDR3 length: 15 residues. V trimming: 2 bases; J trimming: 5 bases; junction bases outside the gene matches: 8. Germline-derived CDR1 and CDR2 are MGHDK and SYGVNS. The CDR3 sequence is CASSETTGVVETQYF. CDR3 sequence (DNA): TGTGCCAGCAGTGAAACAACAGGGGTGGTGGAGACCCAGTACTTC.

This clone was observed a handful of times. This chain links TRBV30 with TRBJ2-7; no clear D. CDR1 and CDR2 from the germline V gene are GTSNPN and SVGIG (reference sequence). Trimming cost V 1 base and J 6 bases, with 10 bases left between them. The CDR3 covers 12 residues. CDR3 sequence: CAWSELDVEQYF. The CDR3 nucleotides are TGTGCCTGGAGTGAGCTAGATGTCGAGCAGTACTTC. The full variable domain, rest sourced from reference TRBV30 and TRBJ2-7, is SQTIHQWPATLVQPVGSPLSLECTVEGTSNPNLYWYRQAAGRGLQLLFYSVGIGQISSEVPQNLSASRPQDRQFILSSKKLLLSDSGFYLCAWSELDVEQYFGPGTRLTVT.

This chain links TRBV5-6 with TRBJ2-7; no clear D gene. Deletions cut 2 bases from V and 0 bases from J, with 9 bases between. The CDR3 is 14 residues long. Germline V gene lookup returns CDR1 SGHDT and CDR2 YYEEEE. The CDR3 spells CASSFGSPSYEQYF. CDR3 coding DNA: TGTGCCAGCAGCTTCGGCTCCCCCTCCTACGAGCAGTACTTC.

The chain is built from TRBV4-1 and TRBJ2-7; 9 bases agree with TRBD1. The CDR3 is 14 amino acids. Germline values: CDR1 MGHRA, CDR2 YSYEKL. Germline trimming cut 3 bases from V and 4 bases from J; bases unmatched to any gene: 4. The CDR3 loop is CASSQGQGNYEQYF. The CDR3 DNA reads as TGCGCCAGCAGCCAGGGACAGGGTAATTACGAGCAGTACTTC.